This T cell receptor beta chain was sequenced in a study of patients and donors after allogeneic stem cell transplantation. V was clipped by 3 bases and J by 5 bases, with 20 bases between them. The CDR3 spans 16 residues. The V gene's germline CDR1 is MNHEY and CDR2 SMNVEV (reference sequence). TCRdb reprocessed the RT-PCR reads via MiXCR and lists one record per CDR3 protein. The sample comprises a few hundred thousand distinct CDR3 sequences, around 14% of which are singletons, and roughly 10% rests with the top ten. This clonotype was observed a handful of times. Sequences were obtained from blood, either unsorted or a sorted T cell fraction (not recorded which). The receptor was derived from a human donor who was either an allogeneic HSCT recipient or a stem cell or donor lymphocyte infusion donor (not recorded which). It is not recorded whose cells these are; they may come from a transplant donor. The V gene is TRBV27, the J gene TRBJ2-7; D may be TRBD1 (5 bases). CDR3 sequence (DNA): TGTGCCAGCAGTTTCGCACAGGTCGCCGCCGCCCACGAGCAGTACTTC. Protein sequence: CASSFAQVAAAHEQYF.